This TCR beta chain emerged from a study of T-cell memory formation after mild COVID-19. The study, taken as a whole, reports: Nothing showed for sure that second-wave clones peaking on day 37 were SARS-CoV-2 specific. Among clones contracting day 15 to 85, CD4/CD8 was balanced, whereas later expanders leaned CD4+.

This CDR3 region has 16 residues. With V trimmed by 0 bases and J by 7 bases, 10 bases remained unmatched. Germline CDR1 reads DFQATT; CDR2 reads SNEGSKA (reference sequence). 5'RACE with constant-segment primers built TCRalpha and TCRbeta cDNA libraries with UMIs. From the 5' RACE reads, TCRdb called clonotypes with MiXCR, one entry per CDR3 protein. The table has over 120,000 distinct CDR3 sequences, under 7% seen once; the top ten hold 2% to 2.5%. This clonotype occurred a few times. The antigen is unknown. The chain is built from TRBV20-1 and TRBJ2-2, with TRBD1 matching 8 bases. The clonotype was recovered from an adult woman who had mild COVID-19 (a few samples of this study predate the infection). Cell type and time point are not known. Sequencing input: PBMCs or a T cell subset sorted from them (not recorded which). The CDR3 sequence is CSARDPTTGGIGELFF. The CDR3 nucleotides are TGCAGTGCTAGAGACCCAACAACAGGGGGGATCGGGGAGCTGTTTTTT.